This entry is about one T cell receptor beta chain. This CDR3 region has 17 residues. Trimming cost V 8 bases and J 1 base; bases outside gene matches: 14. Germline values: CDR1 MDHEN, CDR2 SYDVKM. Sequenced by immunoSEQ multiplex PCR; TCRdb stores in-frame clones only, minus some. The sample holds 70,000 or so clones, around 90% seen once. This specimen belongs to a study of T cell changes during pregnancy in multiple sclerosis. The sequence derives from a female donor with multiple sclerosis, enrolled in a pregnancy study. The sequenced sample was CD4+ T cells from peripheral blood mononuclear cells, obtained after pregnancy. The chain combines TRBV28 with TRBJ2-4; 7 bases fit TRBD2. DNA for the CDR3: TGTGCCAGCCGCCCTAGGAGCCTAGCGGACGCCAAAAACATTCAGTACTTC. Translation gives CASRPRSLADAKNIQYF.